The sequence of this TCR beta chain was determined in a study of T cells after yellow fever vaccination. The overall study: SMART-Seq v4 Ultra Low Input prepared libraries from low-cell fractions. General study findings and limits: The study re-detected most primary-vaccination clones after the booster (96% CD4, roughly 91% CD8).

This clonotype has just a few counts. Its antigen is still unknown. UMIs and a universal primer site were added when TCR cDNA was made by 5'RACE template switching. TCRdb re-derived calls from the 5' RACE reads in MiXCR, one entry per CDR3 protein. Of around 320,000 distinct CDR3 sequences detected, roughly 10% appear once; the ten largest clones hold less than 3.5%. In germline, CDR1 is MNHEY, CDR2 SVGEGT. Deletions cut 4 bases from V and 5 bases from J, with 11 bases between. CDR3 length: 13 amino acids. The chain joins TRBV6-2 or TRBV6-3 to TRBJ1-2; D perhaps matches TRBD1 (5 bases). The origin of this receptor is a young man who received the YFV17D yellow fever vaccine. This material consisted of CD4+ T cells sorted from PBMCs, taken 45 days after the yellow fever booster vaccination. CDR3 sequence (DNA): TGTGCCAGCAGTTGGTGGCAGGGATATGGCTACACCTTC. Translation gives CASSWWQGYGYTF.